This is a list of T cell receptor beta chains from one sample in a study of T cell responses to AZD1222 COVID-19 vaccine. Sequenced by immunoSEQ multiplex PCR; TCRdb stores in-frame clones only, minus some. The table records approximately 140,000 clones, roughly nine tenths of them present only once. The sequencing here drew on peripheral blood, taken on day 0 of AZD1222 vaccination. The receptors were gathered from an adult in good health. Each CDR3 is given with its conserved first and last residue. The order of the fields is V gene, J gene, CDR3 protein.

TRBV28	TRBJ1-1	CASSFDGGNTEAFF
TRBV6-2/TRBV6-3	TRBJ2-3	CASSLIGTDTQYF
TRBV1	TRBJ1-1	CTSSDPGQGAWRTEAFF
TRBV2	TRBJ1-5	CASSGGQGRQSNQPQHF
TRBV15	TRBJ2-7	CATSRQQDYSYEQYF
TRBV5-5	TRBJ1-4	CASSLWDHEKLFF
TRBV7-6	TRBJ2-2	CASSHKRDGITNTGELFF
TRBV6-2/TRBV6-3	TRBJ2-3	CASSSHSSGTQYF
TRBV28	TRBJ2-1	CASSLIGGGGRLEEQFF
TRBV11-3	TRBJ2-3	CAPPHYTDTQYF
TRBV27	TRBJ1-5	CASSLRGHSNQPQHF
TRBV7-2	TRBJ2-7	CASSGRRGSKQYF
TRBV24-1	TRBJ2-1	CATRQGAINEQFF
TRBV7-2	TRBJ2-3	CASSFFDTQYF
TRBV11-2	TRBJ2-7	CASSSQGGSAYEQYF
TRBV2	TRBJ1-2	CASSERHYGYTF
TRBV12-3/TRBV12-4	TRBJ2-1	CASSSQELGQFF
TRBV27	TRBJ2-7	CASSLSLGEAGGEEQYF
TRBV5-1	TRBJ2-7	CASSFPSAGSSYEQYF
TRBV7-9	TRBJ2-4	CASSLPPGAAKNIQYF
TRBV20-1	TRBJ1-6	CSASEGTAIDSPLHF
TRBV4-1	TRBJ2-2	CASSQTTGTGELFF
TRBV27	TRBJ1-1	CASSLVLDTEAFF
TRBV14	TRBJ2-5	CASSQDLAGFRRETQYF
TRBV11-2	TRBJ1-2	CASSPQPPGQGYGYTF
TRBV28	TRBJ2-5	CASSSWTSGREQETQYF
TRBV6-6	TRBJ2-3	CASSRGGGVNTQYF
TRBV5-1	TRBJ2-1	CASSSDFYNEQFF
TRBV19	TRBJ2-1	CALDRRERYGYNEQFF
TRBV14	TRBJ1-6	CASSQAPGNSPLHF
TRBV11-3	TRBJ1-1	CASSQTANEAFF
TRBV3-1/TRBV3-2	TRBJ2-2	CASSHLYNRQGAGTGELFF
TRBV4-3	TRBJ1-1	CASSQDAGRDTEAFF
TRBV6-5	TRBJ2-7	CASSHSGGPSYEQYF
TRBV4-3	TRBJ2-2	CASSQRELAGGRYTGELFF
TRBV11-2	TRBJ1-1	CASSLGTEAFF
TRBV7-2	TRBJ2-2	CASSLAVDRFRGGELFF
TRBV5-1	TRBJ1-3	CASSLGWASLTRSGNTIYF
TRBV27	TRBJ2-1	CASSLLPRGLSEQFF
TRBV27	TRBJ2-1	CASSLRTSGSNEQFF
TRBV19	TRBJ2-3	CASSKGTGGSTDTQYF
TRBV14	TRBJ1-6	CASSPWGSNSPLHF
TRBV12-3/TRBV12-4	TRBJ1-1	CASSWAGTEAFF
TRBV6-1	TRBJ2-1	CASSRAGGSNEQFF
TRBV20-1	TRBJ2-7	CSGGGGQEQYF
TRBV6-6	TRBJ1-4	CASSHRLKGAVGPSATNEKLFF
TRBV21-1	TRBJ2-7	CASSKNRPYSYEQYF
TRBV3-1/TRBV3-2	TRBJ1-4	CASSQGGGFEKLFF
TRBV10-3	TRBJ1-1	CAISEFRDTEAFF
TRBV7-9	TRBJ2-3	CASSLLAGSTDTQYF
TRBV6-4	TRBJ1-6	CASSSAINSPLHF
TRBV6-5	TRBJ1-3	CASSKTGTGNTIYF
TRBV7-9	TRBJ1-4	CASQGRSEKLFF
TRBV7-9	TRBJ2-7	CASNPGQELYEQYF